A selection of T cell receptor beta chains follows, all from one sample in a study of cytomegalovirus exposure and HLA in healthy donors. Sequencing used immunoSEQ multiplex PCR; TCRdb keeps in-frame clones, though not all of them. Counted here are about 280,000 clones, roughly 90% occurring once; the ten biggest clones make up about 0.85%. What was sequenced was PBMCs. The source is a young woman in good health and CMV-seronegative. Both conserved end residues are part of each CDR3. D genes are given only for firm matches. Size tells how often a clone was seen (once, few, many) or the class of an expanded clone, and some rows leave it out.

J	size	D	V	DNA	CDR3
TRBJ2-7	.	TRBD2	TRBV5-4	TGTGCCAGCAGCTTGGAACCGGTAGCGGGGCCCTACCAAGGGCAGTACTTC	CASSLEPVAGPYQGQYF
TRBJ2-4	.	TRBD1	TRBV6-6	TGTGCCAGCAGCTCCACAGGGGCGGGTGCCAAAAACATTCAGTACTTC	CASSSTGAGAKNIQYF
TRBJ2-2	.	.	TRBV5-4	TGTGCCAGCAGCCCCCGGGGAATGGCCGGGGAGCTGTTTTTT	CASSPRGMAGELFF
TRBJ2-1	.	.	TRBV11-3	TGTGCCAGCAGCTTACGGGGGAGCTCCTACAATGAGCAGTTCTTC	CASSLRGSSYNEQFF
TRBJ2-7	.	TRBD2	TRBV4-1	TGCGCCAGCAGCCAAGCGACTAGACTAGCGGTAAATTACGAGCAGTACTTC	CASSQATRLAVNYEQYF
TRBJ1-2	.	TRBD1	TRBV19	TGTGCCAGTAGTATTAGGACAGGCTTCAACTATGGCTACACCTTC	CASSIRTGFNYGYTF
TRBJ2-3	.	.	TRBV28	TGTGCCAGCGACAGTCCGTTAGATACGCAGTATTTT	CASDSPLDTQYF
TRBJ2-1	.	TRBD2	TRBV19	TGTGCCAGTAGCATGAGCGGGAGCTCCTACAATGAGCAGTTCTTC	CASSMSGSSYNEQFF
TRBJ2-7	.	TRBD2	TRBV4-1	TGCGCCAGCAGCCAAGGACCACTAGCGGGAGAGGGCGAGCAGTACTTC	CASSQGPLAGEGEQYF
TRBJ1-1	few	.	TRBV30	TGTGCCTGGGGAAGGGGGAACACTGAAGCTTTCTTT	CAWGRGNTEAFF
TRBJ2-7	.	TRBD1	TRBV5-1	TGCGCCAGCAAGGACAGGGAAAGCGAGCAGTACTTC	CASKDRESEQYF
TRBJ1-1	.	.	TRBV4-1	TGCGCCAGCAGCCCCCAAGCAGGGAACACTGAAGCTTTCTTT	CASSPQAGNTEAFF
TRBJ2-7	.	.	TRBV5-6	TGTGCCAGCACCCCTGGAACACAAGGACTCTACGAGCAGTACTTC	CASTPGTQGLYEQYF
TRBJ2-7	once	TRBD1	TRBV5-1	TGCGCCAGCAGCTTGGCCCCGGACAGGTTAAGCTACGAGCAGTACTTC	CASSLAPDRLSYEQYF
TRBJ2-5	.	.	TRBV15	TGTGCCACCCCCGCAGGGGAGACCCAGTACTTC	CATPAGETQYF
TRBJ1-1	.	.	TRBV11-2	TGTGCCAGCAGCTTAGGCGACACTGAAGCTTTCTTT	CASSLGDTEAFF
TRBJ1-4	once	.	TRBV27	TGTGCCAGCGGCTCCCACGACACCCATGAAAAACTGTTTTTT	CASGSHDTHEKLFF
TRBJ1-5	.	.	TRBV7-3	TGTGCCAGCAGCTTATGGCCAGGAGGGCAGCCCCAGCATTTT	CASSLWPGGQPQHF
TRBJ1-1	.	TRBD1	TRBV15	TGTGCCACCAGCAGATCGGGACAGTCGAACACTGAAGCTTTCTTT	CATSRSGQSNTEAFF
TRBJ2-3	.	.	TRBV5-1	TGCGCCAGCAGCTCCCGGGACTTTGTAGCGAGAGGCACAGATACGCAGTATTTT	CASSSRDFVARGTDTQYF
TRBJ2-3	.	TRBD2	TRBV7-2	TGTGCCAGCAGCTTATTGGGACTAGCGGGAATATTACGTACAGATACGCAGTATTTT	CASSLLGLAGILRTDTQYF
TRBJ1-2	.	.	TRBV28	TGTGCCAGCAGCCGGGATACAGCAGGCTATGGCTACACCTTC	CASSRDTAGYGYTF
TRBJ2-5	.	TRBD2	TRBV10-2	TGCGCCAGCACCCCGGCAGCGCAAGGACTAGCGGGAGGCGTGACCCAGTACTTC	CASTPAAQGLAGGVTQYF
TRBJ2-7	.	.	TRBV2	TGTGCCAGCAACGCGCCGGACTATTCCTACGAGCAGTACTTC	CASNAPDYSYEQYF
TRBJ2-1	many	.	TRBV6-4	TGTGCCAGCAGTGACTCTAGCGGCTCCTACAATGAGCAGTTCTTC	CASSDSSGSYNEQFF
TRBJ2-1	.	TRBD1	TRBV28	TGTGCCAGCAGTCCCCCGGGTGGGACAGGGTACAATGAGCAGTTCTTC	CASSPPGGTGYNEQFF
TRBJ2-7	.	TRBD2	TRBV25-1	TGTGCCAGCAGTGAAAGCGGGAGATTTATCTACGAGCAGTACTTC	CASSESGRFIYEQYF
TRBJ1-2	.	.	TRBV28	TGTGCCAGCAGTGACACATTTCCCGGCAATGGCTACACCTTC	CASSDTFPGNGYTF
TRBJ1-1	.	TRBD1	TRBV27	TGTGCCAGCAGACCATTCTGGGGACAGGCAACTGAAGCTTTCTTT	CASRPFWGQATEAFF
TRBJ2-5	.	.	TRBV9	TGTGCCAGCAGCGTAGGGTCTAGCGATGGGACCCAGTACTTC	CASSVGSSDGTQYF
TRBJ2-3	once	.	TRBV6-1	TGTGCCAGCAGTGAAGCCCGGGGGTTCGGAGATACGCAGTATTTT	CASSEARGFGDTQYF
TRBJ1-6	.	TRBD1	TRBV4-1	TGCGCCAGCCTAGGACAGGAAAATTCACCCCTCCACTTT	CASLGQENSPLHF
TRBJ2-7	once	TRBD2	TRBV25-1	TGTGCCAGCAGTGAATTTGGACTAGCGACCTACGAGCAGTACTTC	CASSEFGLATYEQYF
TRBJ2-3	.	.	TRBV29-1	TGCAGCGTTGAAGATGATTTGTCGGTCACAGATACGCAGTATTTT	CSVEDDLSVTDTQYF
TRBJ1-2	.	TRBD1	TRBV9	TGTGCCAGCAGCGCCACAAACACAAGGACAGGCGACAACTATGGCTACACCTTC	CASSATNTRTGDNYGYTF
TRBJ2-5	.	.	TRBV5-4	TGTGCCAGCAGCGGGTTAGGAGGCAGCCGACGGCGAGAGACCCAGTACTTC	CASSGLGGSRRRETQYF
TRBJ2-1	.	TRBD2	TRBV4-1	TGCGCCAGCAGCCTCACCGGGACTAGCGGGGGTAATGAGCAGTTCTTC	CASSLTGTSGGNEQFF
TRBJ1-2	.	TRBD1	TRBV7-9	TGTGCCAGCAGCTTGGGACAGGCTCTGATGATCTATGGCTACACCTTC	CASSLGQALMIYGYTF
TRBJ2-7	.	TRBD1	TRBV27	TGTGCCAGCAGTTTATCGAACAGGGGGTCCTACTACGAGCAGTACTTC	CASSLSNRGSYYEQYF
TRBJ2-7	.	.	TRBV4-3	TGCGCCAGCAGCCAAAACAGTAATTCCTACGAGCAGTACTTC	CASSQNSNSYEQYF
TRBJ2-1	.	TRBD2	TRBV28	TGTGCCAGCAGTTTATCCGGGACTAGATTTTACAATGAGCAGTTCTTC	CASSLSGTRFYNEQFF
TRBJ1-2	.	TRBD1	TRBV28	TGTGCCAGCTTTATCCCCCCGGGACAGGGGAATGGCTACACCTTC	CASFIPPGQGNGYTF
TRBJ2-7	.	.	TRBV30	TGTGCCTGGAGTGCGGGAGTAGCCCACGAGCAGTACTTC	CAWSAGVAHEQYF
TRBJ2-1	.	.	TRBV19	TGTGCCAGTGGAGAAACGGGACTCCTCTCCTACAATGAGCAGTTCTTC	CASGETGLLSYNEQFF